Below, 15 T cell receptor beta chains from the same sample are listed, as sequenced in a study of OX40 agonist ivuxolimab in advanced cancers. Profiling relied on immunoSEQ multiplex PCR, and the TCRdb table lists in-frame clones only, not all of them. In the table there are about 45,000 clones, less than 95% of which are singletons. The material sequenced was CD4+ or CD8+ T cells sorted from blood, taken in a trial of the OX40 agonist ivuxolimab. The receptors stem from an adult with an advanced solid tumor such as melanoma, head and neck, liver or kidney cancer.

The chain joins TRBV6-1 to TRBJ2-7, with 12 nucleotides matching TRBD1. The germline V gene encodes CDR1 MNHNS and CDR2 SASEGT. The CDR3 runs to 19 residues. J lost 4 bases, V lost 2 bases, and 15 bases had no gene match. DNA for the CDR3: TGTGCCAGCAGTGAACCAGCCGGGACAGGGGGCGCTTTCGTATACGAGCAGTACTTC. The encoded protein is CASSEPAGTGGAFVYEQYF.

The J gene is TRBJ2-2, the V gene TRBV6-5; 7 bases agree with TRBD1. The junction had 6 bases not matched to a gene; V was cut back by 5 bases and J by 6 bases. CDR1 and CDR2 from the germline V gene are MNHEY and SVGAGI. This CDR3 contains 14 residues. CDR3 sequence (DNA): TGTGCCAGCAGTGTGGGACAGTGGGCCGGGGAGCTGTTTTTT. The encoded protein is CASSVGQWAGELFF.

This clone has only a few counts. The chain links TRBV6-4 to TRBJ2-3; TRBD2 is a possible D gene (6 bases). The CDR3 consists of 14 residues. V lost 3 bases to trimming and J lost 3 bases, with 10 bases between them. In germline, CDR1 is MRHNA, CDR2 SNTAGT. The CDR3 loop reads CASSEGGATDTQYF. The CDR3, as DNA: TGTGCCAGCAGTGAGGGGGGAGCGACAGATACGCAGTATTTT.

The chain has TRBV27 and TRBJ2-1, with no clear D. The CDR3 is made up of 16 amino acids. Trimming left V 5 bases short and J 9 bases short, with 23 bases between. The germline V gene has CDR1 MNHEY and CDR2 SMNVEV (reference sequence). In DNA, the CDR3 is TGTGCCAGCAGTACCCTAGGAGTCGTCGGTCAGATTGAGCAGTTCTTC. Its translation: CASSTLGVVGQIEQFF.

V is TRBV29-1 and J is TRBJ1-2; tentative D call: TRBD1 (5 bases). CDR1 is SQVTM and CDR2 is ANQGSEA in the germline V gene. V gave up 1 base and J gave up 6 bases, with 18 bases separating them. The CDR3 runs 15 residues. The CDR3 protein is CSVEAVTGDWDGYTF. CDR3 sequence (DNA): TGCAGCGTTGAAGCTGTTACGGGGGACTGGGATGGCTACACCTTC.

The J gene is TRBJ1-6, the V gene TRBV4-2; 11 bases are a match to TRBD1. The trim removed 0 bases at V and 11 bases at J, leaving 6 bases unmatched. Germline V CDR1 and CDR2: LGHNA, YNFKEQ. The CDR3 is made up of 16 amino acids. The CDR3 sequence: CASSQEYGQGATPLHF. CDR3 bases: TGTGCCAGCAGCCAAGAATACGGACAGGGGGCTACACCCCTCCACTTT.

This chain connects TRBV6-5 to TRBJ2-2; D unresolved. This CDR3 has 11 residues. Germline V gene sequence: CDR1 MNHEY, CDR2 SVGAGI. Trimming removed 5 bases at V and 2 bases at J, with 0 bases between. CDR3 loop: CASSNTGELFF. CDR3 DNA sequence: TGTGCCAGCAGTAACACCGGGGAGCTGTTTTTT.

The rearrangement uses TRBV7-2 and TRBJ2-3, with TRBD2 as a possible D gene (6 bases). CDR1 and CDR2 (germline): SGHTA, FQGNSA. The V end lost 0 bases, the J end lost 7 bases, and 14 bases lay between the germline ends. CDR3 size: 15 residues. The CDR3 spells CASSLAGTGGYTQYF. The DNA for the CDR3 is TGTGCCAGCAGCTTAGCCGGGACTGGGGGATATACGCAGTATTTT. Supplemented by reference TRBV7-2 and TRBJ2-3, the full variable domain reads GAGVSQSPSNKVTEKGKDVELRCDPISGHTALYWYRQSLGQGLEFLIYFQGNSAPDKSGLPSDRFSAERTGGSVSTLTIQRTQQEDSAVYLCASSLAGTGGYTQYFGPGTRLTVL.

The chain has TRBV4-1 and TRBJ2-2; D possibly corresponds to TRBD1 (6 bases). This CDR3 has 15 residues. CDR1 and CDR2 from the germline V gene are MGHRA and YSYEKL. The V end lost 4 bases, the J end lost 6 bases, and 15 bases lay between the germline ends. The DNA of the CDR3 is TGCGCCAGCAGCCCCACACACAGGGCGTCCGGGGAGCTGTTTTTT. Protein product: CASSPTHRASGELFF.

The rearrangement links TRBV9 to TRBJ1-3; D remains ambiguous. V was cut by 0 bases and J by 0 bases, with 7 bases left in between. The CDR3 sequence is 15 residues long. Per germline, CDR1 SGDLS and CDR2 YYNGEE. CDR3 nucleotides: TGTGCCAGCAGCGTAGAGGGAGGCTCTGGAAACACCATATATTTT. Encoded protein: CASSVEGGSGNTIYF.

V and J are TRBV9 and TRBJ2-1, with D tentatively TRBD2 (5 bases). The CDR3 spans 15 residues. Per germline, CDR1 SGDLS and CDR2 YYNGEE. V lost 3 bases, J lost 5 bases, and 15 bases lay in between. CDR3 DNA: TGTGCCAGCAGCGGACAATCTCGGACTCACAATGAGCAGTTCTTC. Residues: CASSGQSRTHNEQFF.

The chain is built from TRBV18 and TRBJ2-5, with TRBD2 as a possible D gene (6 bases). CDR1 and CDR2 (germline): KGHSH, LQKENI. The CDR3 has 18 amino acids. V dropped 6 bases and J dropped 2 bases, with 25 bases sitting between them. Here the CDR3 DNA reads TGTGCCAGCTCTCCCCCGCCGATTTTCCGGGACTCTCAAGAGACCCAGTACTTC. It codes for CASSPPPIFRDSQETQYF.

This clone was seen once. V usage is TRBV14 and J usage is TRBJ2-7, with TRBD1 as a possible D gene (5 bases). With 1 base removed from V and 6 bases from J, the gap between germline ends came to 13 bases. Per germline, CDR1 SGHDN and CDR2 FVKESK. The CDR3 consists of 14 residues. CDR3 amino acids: CASSQVAGIAEQYF. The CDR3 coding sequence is TGTGCCAGCAGCCAAGTTGCAGGGATCGCCGAGCAGTACTTC.

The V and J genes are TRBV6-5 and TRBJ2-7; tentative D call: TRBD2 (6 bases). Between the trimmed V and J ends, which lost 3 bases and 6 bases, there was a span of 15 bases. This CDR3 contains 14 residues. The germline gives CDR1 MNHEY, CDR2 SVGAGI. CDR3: CASSYKWGSGEQYF. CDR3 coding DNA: TGTGCCAGCAGTTATAAGTGGGGTAGCGGCGAGCAGTACTTC.

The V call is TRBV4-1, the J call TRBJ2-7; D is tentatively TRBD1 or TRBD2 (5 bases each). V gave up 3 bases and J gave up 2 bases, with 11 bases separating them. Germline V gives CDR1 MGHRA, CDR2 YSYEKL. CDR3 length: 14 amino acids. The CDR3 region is CASSHPQGPYEQYF. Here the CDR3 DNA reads TGCGCCAGCAGCCACCCCCAGGGACCCTACGAGCAGTACTTC.